This is a list of T cell receptor beta chains from one sample in a study of blood T cell repertoires in COVID-19. Assay: immunoSEQ multiplex PCR; the TCRdb copy retains only in-frame clones and omits some. The sample lists 150,000 to 200,000 clones, around 79% seen once, with approximately 15% in the top ten. The specimen sequenced was peripheral blood. All receptors derive from a man in his 60s with active or convalescent COVID-19. Each CDR3 is given with its conserved first and last residue. A D gene is named only where the DNA matches it firmly. Size is omitted from some rows. Given values are once, few, many or a class for expanded clones.

J | V | size | D | DNA | CDR3
TRBJ2-6 | TRBV7-8 | once | TRBD1 | TGTGCCAGCAGCTTAGGGACAGGGGGCTCTGGGGCCAACGTCCTGACTTTC | CASSLGTGGSGANVLTF
TRBJ2-3 | TRBV28 | . | . | TGTGCCGGACATAGACAGGGCACAGATACGCAGTATTTT | CAGHRQGTDTQYF
TRBJ2-4 | TRBV11-3 | . | . | TGTGCCAGCAGCTTAGGGGCGAAAAACATTCAGTACTTC | CASSLGAKNIQYF
TRBJ2-1 | TRBV7-2 | . | . | TGTGCCAGCAGCGCAACGGGCTCCTACAATGAGCAGTTCTTC | CASSATGSYNEQFF
TRBJ2-2 | TRBV30 | . | . | TGTGCCTTACCCGGGACTTCGAACACCGGGGAGCTGTTTTTT | CALPGTSNTGELFF
TRBJ2-7 | TRBV18 | . | TRBD2 | TGTGCCAGCTCACCTGGGACTAGCGGGAGCGACGAGCAGTACTTC | CASSPGTSGSDEQYF
TRBJ2-5 | TRBV2 | . | TRBD1 | TGTGCCAGCACCTCACAGGGGGCGGCGGAGACCCAGTACTTC | CASTSQGAAETQYF
TRBJ1-1 | TRBV5-6 | . | TRBD1 | TGTGCCAGCAGCCTGACAGGGTGGAACACTGAAGCTTTCTTT | CASSLTGWNTEAFF
TRBJ2-7 | TRBV6-5 | . | TRBD1 | TGTGCCAGCAATTACCGGGACAGGGGCGAGCAGTACTTC | CASNYRDRGEQYF
TRBJ2-1 | TRBV5-1 | . | . | TGCGCCAGCAGATCAGGGGGGTCGTACAATGAGCAGTTCTTC | CASRSGGSYNEQFF
TRBJ2-3 | TRBV7-9 | . | . | TGTGCCAGCAATGGCGGGAGCACAGATACGCAGTATTTT | CASNGGSTDTQYF
TRBJ2-7 | TRBV23-1 | . | TRBD1 | TGCGCCAGCAGTCAATCGGGGGACAGGAGCCTTCGGCAGTACTTC | CASSQSGDRSLRQYF
TRBJ1-2 | TRBV6-5 | . | TRBD1 | TGTGCCAGCAGTTATCAAGGGGGCTCGAGCTATGGCTACACCTTC | CASSYQGGSSYGYTF